The 11 T cell receptor beta chains presented below share a single source sample, sequenced in a study of blood T cell repertoires in COVID-19. The assay was immunoSEQ multiplex PCR, and TCRdb's table has in-frame clones only and misses some. The sample consists of fewer than 250,000 clones, 65% to 90% of them appearing once. Specimen: PBMCs or T cells enriched from blood (not recorded which). The receptors stem from a woman in her thirties or forties with acute COVID-19.

The V call is TRBV27, the J call TRBJ2-2; 9 bases are shared with TRBD2. The trim removed 6 bases at V and 1 base at J, leaving 6 bases unmatched. Looked up from germline, CDR1 is MNHEY and CDR2 is SMNVEV (reference sequence). The CDR3 contains 16 residues. Written as DNA, the CDR3 is TGTGCCAGCAGGCTACTAGCGGGCGGGAACACCGGGGAGCTGTTTTTT. It translates to CASRLLAGGNTGELFF.

The rearrangement links TRBV2 to TRBJ1-5, with 9 bases that match TRBD1. The CDR3 loop spans 17 amino acids. Germline V lookup: CDR1 SNHLY, CDR2 FYNNEI. The V and J ends lost 6 bases and 0 bases, in that order; junction bases with no gene match: 9. The DNA for the CDR3 is TGTGCCAGCAGCGGACAGGGGCTGAGGCTTAGCAATCAGCCCCAGCATTTT. Its protein is CASSGQGLRLSNQPQHF.

In this sample, this clone turned up a few times. This chain joins TRBV11-2 and TRBJ2-4, with 9 bases matching TRBD2. The CDR3 covers 18 residues. V shed 2 bases, J shed 1 base, and the junction held 9 bases outside the gene matches. CDR1 and CDR2 (germline): SGHAT, FQNNGV. The CDR3 DNA reads TGTGCCAGCAGCTTATGGGTAGCGGGGGACGTGGCCAAAAACATTCAGTACTTC. Residues: CASSLWVAGDVAKNIQYF.

This chain connects TRBV5-1 to TRBJ1-2, with 7 bases identical to TRBD1. J lost 4 bases, V lost 0 bases, and 6 bases had no gene match. This CDR3 spans 15 amino acids. The germline V gene encodes CDR1 SGHRS and CDR2 YFSETQ. Here the CDR3 DNA reads TGCGCCAGCAGCTTGGCGGGGACAGAACTCTATGGCTACACCTTC. This encodes CASSLAGTELYGYTF.

In this sample, this clone turned up once. The chain combines TRBV16 with TRBJ2-1; the match to TRBD2 covers 15 bases. This CDR3 has 18 residues. Germline CDR1 reads KGHSY; CDR2 reads FQNENV. V lost 4 bases, J lost 4 bases, and 8 bases stayed unmatched. The CDR3 DNA sequence: TGTGCCAGCAGCCCGGGACTAGCGGGAGGTCCCTCTTACAATGAGCAGTTCTTC. Protein sequence: CASSPGLAGGPSYNEQFF. Based on the CDR3 plus reference TRBV16 and TRBJ2-1, the full variable domain is GEEVAQTPKHLVRGEGQKAKLYCAPIKGHSYVFWYQQVLKNEFKFLISFQNENVFDETGMPKERFSAKCLPNSPCSLEIQATKLEDSAVYFCASSPGLAGGPSYNEQFFGPGTRLTVL.

The chain couples TRBV7-9 to TRBJ2-1; perhaps TRBD2 as D (6 bases). Trimming removed 2 bases from V and 8 bases from J, with 13 bases in between. Germline lookup yields CDR1 SEHNR and CDR2 FQNEAQ (reference sequence). The CDR3 totals 14 residues. This CDR3 reads CASSLLREVHEQFF. The CDR3 bases are TGTGCCAGCAGCTTATTGAGGGAGGTCCATGAGCAGTTCTTC.

This clone was recorded at least ten times. The chain is built from TRBV29-1 and TRBJ2-1; TRBD2 matches 9 bases. The CDR3 totals 16 residues. V lost 0 bases to trimming and J lost 3 bases; unmatched junction nucleotides: 6. Germline V CDR1 and CDR2: SQVTM, ANQGSEA. The CDR3 is CSVEDPASGVYNEQFF. CDR3 nucleotide sequence: TGCAGCGTTGAAGATCCGGCTAGCGGGGTCTACAATGAGCAGTTCTTC.

The chain couples TRBV24-1 to TRBJ1-2; D unresolved. V was cut by 3 bases and J by 5 bases, with 3 bases left in between. The CDR3 sequence is 11 residues long. From germline, CDR1 is KGHDR and CDR2 SFDVKD. In DNA form, the CDR3 reads TGTGCCACCAGTGATCATTATGGCTACACCTTC. Translated: CATSDHYGYTF.

The chain employs TRBV5-1 and TRBJ2-1, with 7 bases that match TRBD2. The junction had 10 bases not matched to a gene; V was cut back by 3 bases and J by 7 bases. The CDR3 extends over 15 amino acids. Germline assignment: CDR1 SGHRS and CDR2 YFSETQ. The CDR3 DNA follows: TGCGCCAGCAGCTCCTTGGGGGGGGGTGAGAATGAGCAGTTCTTC. This codes for CASSSLGGGENEQFF.

The chain has TRBV19 and TRBJ2-7; D perhaps matches TRBD2 (6 bases). The CDR3 has 13 residues. Germline V gives CDR1 LNHDA, CDR2 SQIVND (reference sequence). V was clipped by 5 bases and J by 1 base, with 9 bases between them. DNA for the CDR3: TGTGCCAGTAGTCCTCGGGAGTCCTACGAGCAGTACTTC. Its protein product is CASSPRESYEQYF.

The rearrangement uses TRBV7-3 and TRBJ1-1; a weak D match, TRBD1 (5 bases). Between the trimmed V and J ends, which lost 2 bases and 5 bases, there was a span of 12 bases. The CDR3 has 14 residues. CDR1 and CDR2 (germline): SGHTA, FQGTGA. The CDR3 spells CASSLSSGETEAFF. CDR3 DNA sequence: TGTGCCAGCAGCTTATCCTCGGGGGAGACTGAAGCTTTCTTT.